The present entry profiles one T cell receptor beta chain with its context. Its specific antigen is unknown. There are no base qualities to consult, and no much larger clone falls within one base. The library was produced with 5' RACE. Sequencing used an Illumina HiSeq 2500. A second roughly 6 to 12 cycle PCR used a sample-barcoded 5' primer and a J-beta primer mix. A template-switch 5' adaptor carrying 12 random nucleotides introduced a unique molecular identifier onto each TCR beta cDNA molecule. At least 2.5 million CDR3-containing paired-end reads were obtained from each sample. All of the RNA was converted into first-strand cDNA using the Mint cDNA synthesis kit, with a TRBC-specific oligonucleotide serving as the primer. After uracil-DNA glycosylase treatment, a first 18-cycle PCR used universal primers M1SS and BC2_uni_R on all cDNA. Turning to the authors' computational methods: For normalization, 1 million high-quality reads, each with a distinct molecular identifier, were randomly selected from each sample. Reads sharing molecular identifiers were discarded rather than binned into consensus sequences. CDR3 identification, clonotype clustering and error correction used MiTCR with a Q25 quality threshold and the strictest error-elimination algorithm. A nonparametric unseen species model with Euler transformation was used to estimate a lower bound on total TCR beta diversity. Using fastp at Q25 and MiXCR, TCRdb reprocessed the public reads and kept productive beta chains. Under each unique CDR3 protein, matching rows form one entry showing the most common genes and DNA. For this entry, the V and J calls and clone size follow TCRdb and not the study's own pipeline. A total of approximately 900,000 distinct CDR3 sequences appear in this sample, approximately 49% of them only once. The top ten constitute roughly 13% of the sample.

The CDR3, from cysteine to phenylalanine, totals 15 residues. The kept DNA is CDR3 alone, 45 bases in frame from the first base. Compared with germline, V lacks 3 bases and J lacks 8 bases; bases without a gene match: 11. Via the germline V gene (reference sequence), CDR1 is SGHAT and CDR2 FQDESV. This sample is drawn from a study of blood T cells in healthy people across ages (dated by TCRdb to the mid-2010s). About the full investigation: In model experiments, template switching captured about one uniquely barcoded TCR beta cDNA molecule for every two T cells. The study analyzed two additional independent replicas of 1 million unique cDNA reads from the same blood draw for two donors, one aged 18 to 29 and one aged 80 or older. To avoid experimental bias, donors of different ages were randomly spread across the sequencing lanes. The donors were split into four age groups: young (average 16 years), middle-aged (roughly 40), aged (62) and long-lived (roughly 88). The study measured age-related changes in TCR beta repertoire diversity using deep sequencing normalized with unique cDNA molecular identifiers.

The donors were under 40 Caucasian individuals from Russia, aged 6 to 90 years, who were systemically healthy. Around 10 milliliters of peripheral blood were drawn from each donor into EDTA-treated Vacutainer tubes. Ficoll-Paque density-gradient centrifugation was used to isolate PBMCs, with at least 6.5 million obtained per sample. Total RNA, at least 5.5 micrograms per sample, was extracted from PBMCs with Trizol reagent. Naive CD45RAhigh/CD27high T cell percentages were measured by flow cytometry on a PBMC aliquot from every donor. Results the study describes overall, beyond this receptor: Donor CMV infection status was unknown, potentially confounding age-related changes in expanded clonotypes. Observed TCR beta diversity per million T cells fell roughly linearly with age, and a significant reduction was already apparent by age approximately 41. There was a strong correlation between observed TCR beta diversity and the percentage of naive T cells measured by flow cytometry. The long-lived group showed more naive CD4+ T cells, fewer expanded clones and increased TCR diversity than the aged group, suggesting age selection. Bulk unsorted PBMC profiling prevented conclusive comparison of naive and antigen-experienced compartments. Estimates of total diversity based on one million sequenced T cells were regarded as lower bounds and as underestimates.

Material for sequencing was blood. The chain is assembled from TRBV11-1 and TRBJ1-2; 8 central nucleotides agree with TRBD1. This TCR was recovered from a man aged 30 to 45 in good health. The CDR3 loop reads CASSFGAGGFVGYTF. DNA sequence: TGTGCCAGCAGCTTCGGCGCAGGGGGCTTTGTCGGCTACACCTTC.